This TCR beta chain was identified during a study of vaccination and CD4 T cells after COVID-19. Study-wide results and caveats: Among reactive clones from convalescent patients, a median around 90% appeared only post-vaccination. Counts of SARS-CoV-2-reactive clonotypes had a median that went from approximately 21 to 40, a nonsignificant change.

Of note for this clonotype: Its antigen remains unidentified.

At the Johns Hopkins FTIC core, DNA taken from cultured CD4+ T cells was sequenced by way of the Oncomine TCR Beta short-read assay. MiXCR, run by TCRdb on the PCR reads, gives a single entry per CDR3 protein. The top ten hold about 14% of the sample, which has roughly 12,000 distinct CDR3 sequences, about 30% seen once. Described treatment: roughly 11-day PBMC culture with coronavirus spike peptide pools or control peptides (ViraFEST assay). V lost 0 bases to trimming and J lost 3 bases, with 10 bases between them. The length of the CDR3 is 15 residues. Germline V lookup: CDR1 LGHNA, CDR2 YNFKEQ. This clonotype originated in a human donor who had recovered from COVID-19. The sequencing here drew on CD4+ T cells from blood, cultured in vitro, taken after SARS-CoV-2 vaccination. This chain links TRBV4-2 with TRBJ2-3; D call uncertain. The CDR3 nucleotides read TGTGCCAGCAGCCAAGATGAGGTGTCGACAGATACGCAGTATTTT. Residues: CASSQDEVSTDTQYF.